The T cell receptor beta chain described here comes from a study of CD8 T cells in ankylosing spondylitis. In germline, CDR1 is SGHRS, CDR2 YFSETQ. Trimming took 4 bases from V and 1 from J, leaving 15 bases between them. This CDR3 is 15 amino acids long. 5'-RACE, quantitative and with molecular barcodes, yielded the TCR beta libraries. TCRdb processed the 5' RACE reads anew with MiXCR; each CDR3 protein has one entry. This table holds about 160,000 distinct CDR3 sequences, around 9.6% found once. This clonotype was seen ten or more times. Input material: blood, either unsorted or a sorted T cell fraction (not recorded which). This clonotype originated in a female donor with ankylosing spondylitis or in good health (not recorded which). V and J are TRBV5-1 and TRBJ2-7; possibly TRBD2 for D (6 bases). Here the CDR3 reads CASSRPSEGSYEQYF. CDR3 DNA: TGCGCCAGCAGCCGACCCTCGGAGGGTTCCTACGAGCAGTACTTC. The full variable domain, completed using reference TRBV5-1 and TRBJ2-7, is KAGVTQTPRYLIKTRGQQVTLSCSPISGHRSVSWYQQTPGQGLQFLFEYFSETQRNKGNFPGRFSGRQFSNSRSEMNVSTLELGDSALYLCASSRPSEGSYEQYFGPGTRLTVT.